The clone carrying this T cell receptor (beta chain) was counted a single time. This sample is drawn from a study of blood T cell repertoires in COVID-19. Turning to the study itself: Spain, Italy and the United States supplied samples that represented acute and convalescent COVID-19.

Enrolled through a virtual design, the participants were between 18 and 89 years of age and came from some 25 US areas. Clinical histories supplied by participants themselves formed the basis of cohort assignment. Recovered status applied to Cohort 3 donors who had two consecutive negative PCRs. It also applied to those with clearance or with symptom resolution. The CDR3 contains 14 residues. Germline trimming cut 3 bases from V and 2 bases from J; bases unmatched to any gene: 3. Germline V gene data show CDR1 as MDHEN and CDR2 as SYDVKM. Some clones are missing from TCRdb's copy, which holds only in-frame ones; the method was immunoSEQ multiplex PCR. The sample has about 400,000 clones; just under 90% are singletons.

Sequencing input: PBMCs or T cells enriched from blood (not recorded which). The sequence was obtained from a woman aged 45 to 65 who had recovered from COVID-19. The chain is built from TRBV28 and TRBJ2-7, with 8 nucleotides matching TRBD1. The CDR3 here is CASSFRDRTYEQYF. CDR3 nucleotides: TGTGCCAGCAGTTTCCGGGACAGGACCTACGAGCAGTACTTC.